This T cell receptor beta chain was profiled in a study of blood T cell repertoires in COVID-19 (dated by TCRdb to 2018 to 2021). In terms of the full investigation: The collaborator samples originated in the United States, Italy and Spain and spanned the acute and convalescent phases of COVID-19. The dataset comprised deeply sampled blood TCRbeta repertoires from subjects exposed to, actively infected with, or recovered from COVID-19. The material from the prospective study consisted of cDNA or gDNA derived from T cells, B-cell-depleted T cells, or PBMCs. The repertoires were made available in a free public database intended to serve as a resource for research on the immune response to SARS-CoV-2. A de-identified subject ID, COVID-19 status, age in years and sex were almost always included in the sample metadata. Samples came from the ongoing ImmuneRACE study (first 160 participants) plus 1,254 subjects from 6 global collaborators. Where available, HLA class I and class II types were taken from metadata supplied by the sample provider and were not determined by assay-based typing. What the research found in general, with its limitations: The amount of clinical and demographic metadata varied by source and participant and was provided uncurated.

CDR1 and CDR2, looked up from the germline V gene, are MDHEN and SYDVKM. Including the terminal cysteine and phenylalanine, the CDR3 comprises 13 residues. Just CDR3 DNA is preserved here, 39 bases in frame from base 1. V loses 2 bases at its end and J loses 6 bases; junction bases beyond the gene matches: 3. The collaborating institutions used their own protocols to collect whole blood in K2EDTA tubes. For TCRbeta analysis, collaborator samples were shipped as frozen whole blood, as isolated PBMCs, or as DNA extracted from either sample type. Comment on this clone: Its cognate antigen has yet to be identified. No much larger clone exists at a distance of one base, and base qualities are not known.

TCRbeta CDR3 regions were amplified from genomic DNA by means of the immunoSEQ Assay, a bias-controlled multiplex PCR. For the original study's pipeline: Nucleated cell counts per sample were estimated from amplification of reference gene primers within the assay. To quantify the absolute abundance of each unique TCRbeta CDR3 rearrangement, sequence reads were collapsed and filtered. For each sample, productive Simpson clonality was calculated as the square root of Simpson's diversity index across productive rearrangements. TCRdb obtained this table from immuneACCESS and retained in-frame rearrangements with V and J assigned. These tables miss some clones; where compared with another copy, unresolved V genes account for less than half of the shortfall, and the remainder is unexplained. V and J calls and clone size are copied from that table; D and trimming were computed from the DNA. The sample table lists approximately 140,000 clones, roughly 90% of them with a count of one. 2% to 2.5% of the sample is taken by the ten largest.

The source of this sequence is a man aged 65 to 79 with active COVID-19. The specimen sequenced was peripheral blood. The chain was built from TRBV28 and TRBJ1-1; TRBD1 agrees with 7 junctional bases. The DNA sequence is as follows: TGTGCCAGCAGTTTAGGACAGGCCCCTGAAGCTTTCTTT. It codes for CASSLGQAPEAFF.